This TCR beta chain emerged from a study of shared clonotypes between healthy human individuals. Study observations and caveats: Specimens sampled were limited to blood, with tissue repertoires likely differing.

This clone was seen only once. Antigen unknown. Using immunoSEQ multiplex PCR, the repertoire was profiled, and TCRdb retains in-frame clones only, with some absent. Among around 1.1 million clones listed, approximately 77% were seen once. Germline assignment: CDR1 SGHRS and CDR2 YFSETQ. V gave up 2 bases and J gave up 0 bases, with 9 bases separating them. This CDR3 spans 16 amino acids. What was sequenced was memory CD4+ T cells from PBMCs. Subset denoted: CD45RA-negative fraction. The receptor was isolated from a young man in good health. Some clones in this sample may be carry-over from other donors' samples. The rearrangement joins TRBV5-1 to TRBJ2-6; D is possibly TRBD2 (5 bases). The CDR3 loop is CASSFLGSSGANVLTF. The CDR3 DNA follows: TGCGCCAGCAGCTTCCTGGGGAGCTCTGGGGCCAACGTCCTGACTTTC.